This T cell receptor beta chain was observed in a study of post-analysis software for immune sequencing data. The wider study: Relapsing-remitting, secondary progressive and progressive-relapsing courses of multiple sclerosis were included. Whole-study results and caveats: Roughly five TRBV segments were significantly more frequent in patients than in controls. TRBV5-6, TRBV5-1 and TRBV20-1 were among these segments.

CDR1 SGHVS and CDR2 FNYEAQ come from the germline V gene. This CDR3 is built from 15 residues. Trimming shortened V by 3 bases and J by 5 bases, and 11 bases separated the two germline ends. This clonotype was seen more than once but under ten times. Its antigen is currently unknown. Built from TCR beta cDNA, the libraries had unique molecular identifiers in them. From the PCR reads, TCRdb called clonotypes with MiXCR, one entry per CDR3 protein. The table lists a few hundred thousand distinct CDR3 sequences, approximately 33% of them singletons. This TCR was sampled from a girl aged 5-17 years with multiple sclerosis. The material sequenced was blood. This rearrangement joins TRBV7-6 to TRBJ1-6; D remains ambiguous. This CDR3 reads CASSFNGGNNSPLHF. CDR3 in DNA: TGTGCCAGCAGCTTCAATGGTGGAAATAATTCACCCCTCCACTTT.